The clone carrying this T cell receptor beta chain was seen a single time. In the original analysis: Estimation of nucleated cell counts was performed using reference gene primer amplification. Assay used: immunoSEQ multiplex PCR; TCRdb lists only in-frame clones, some missing. For V, J and clone size, that table is used; D and trimming come from the DNA. The table includes over 200,000 clones, around four fifths detected once. With 2 bases removed from V and 4 bases from J, the gap between germline ends came to 14 bases. Germline lookup yields CDR1 GTSNPN and CDR2 SVGIG (reference sequence). The CDR3 has 14 residues. The sample is drawn from a study of blood T cell repertoires in COVID-19. Study context: Collection of acute and convalescent COVID-19 samples took place in the United States, Italy and Spain. From T cells, B-cell-depleted T cells, or PBMCs came the material, which was cDNA or gDNA.

Sample: peripheral blood. The V call is TRBV30, the J call TRBJ1-1; tentatively, D is TRBD1 (5 bases). The sequence was collected from a woman aged 70-85 years with active or convalescent COVID-19. The CDR3 reads CAWSRNRGGTEAFF. CDR3 DNA sequence: TGTGCCTGGAGTCGGAATAGGGGCGGCACTGAAGCTTTCTTT. The full variable domain, rest sourced from reference TRBV30 and TRBJ1-1, is SQTIHQWPATLVQPVGSPLSLECTVEGTSNPNLYWYRQAAGRGLQLLFYSVGIGQISSEVPQNLSASRPQDRQFILSSKKLLLSDSGFYLCAWSRNRGGTEAFFGQGTRLTVV.